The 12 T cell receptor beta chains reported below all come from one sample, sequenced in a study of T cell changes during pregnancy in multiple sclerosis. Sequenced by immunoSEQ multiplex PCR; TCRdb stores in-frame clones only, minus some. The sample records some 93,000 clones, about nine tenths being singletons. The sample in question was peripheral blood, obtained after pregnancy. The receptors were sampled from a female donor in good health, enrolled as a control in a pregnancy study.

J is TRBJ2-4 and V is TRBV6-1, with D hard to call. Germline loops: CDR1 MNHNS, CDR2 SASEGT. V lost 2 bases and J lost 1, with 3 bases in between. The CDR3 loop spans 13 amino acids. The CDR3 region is CASSEQAKNIQYF. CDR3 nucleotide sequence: TGTGCCAGCAGTGAACAGGCCAAAAACATTCAGTACTTC.

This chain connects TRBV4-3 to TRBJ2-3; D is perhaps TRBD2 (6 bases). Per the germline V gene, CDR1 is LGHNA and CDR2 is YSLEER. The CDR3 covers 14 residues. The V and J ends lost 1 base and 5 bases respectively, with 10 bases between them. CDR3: CASSQGGSGDTQYF. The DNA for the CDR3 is TGCGCCAGCAGCCAAGGGGGTAGCGGAGATACGCAGTATTTT.

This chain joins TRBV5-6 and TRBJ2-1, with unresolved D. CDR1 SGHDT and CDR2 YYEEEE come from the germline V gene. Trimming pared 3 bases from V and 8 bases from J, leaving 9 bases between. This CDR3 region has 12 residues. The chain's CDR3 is CASSYVTDEQFF. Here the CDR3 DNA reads TGTGCCAGCAGCTATGTCACGGATGAGCAGTTCTTC.

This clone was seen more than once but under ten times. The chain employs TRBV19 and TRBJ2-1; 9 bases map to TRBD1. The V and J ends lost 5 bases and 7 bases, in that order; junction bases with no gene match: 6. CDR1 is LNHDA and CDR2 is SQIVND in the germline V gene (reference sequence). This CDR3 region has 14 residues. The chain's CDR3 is CASSPGTGWNEQFF. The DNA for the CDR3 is TGTGCCAGTAGTCCGGGGACAGGGTGGAATGAGCAGTTCTTC.

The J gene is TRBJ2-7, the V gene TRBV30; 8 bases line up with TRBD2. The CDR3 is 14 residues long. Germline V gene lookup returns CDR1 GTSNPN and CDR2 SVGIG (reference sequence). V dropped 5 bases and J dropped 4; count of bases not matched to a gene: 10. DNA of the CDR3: TGTGCCTGGGGGGCCAGCGGGGGAGAGTACGAGCAGTACTTC. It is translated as CAWGASGGEYEQYF.

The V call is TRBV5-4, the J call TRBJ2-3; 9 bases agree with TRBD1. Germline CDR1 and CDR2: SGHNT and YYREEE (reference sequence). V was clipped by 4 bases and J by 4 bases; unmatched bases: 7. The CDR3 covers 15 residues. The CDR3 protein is CASSQRQGDADTQYF. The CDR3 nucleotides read TGTGCCAGCAGCCAGAGACAGGGGGACGCAGATACGCAGTATTTT.

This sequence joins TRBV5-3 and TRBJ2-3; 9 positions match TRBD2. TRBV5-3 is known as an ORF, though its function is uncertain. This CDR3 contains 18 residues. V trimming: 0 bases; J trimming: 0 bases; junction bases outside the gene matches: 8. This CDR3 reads CARSLDSGGPPSTDTQYF. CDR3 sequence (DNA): TGTGCCAGAAGCTTGGATAGCGGGGGACCTCCTAGCACAGATACGCAGTATTTT.

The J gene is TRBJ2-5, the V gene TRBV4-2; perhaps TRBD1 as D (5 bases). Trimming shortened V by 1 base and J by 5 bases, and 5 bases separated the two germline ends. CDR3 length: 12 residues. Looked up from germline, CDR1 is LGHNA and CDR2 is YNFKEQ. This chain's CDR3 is CASSQAGETQYF. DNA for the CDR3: TGTGCCAGCAGCCAAGCAGGGGAGACCCAGTACTTC.

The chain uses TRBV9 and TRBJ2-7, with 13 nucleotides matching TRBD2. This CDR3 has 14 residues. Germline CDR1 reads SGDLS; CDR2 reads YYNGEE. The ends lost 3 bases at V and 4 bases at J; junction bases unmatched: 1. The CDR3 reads CASSGTSGGYEQYF. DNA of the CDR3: TGTGCCAGCAGCGGGACTAGCGGGGGATACGAGCAGTACTTC.

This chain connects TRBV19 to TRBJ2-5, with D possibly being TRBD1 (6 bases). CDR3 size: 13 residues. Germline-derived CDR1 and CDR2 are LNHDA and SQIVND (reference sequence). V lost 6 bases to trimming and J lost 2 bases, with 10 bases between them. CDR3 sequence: CASRPRGQETQYF. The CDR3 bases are TGTGCCAGTAGACCTAGGGGGCAAGAGACCCAGTACTTC.

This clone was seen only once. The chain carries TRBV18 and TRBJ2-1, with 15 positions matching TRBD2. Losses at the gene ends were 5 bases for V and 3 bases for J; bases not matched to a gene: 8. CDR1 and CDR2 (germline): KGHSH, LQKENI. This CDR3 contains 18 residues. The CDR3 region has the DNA TGTGCCAGCTCATCCACCGGGACTAGCGGGGGGAACTACAATGAGCAGTTCTTC. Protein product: CASSSTGTSGGNYNEQFF.

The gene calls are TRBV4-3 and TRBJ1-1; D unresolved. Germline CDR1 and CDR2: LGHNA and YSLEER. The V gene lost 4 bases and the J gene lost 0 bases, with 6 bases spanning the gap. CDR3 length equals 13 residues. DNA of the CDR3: TGCGCCAGCAGCCGCGTACTGAACACTGAAGCTTTCTTT. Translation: CASSRVLNTEAFF.